Below are 20 T cell receptor beta chains sequenced from a single sample in a study of OX40 agonist ivuxolimab in advanced cancers. The repertoire was sequenced with immunoSEQ multiplex PCR; TCRdb's copy has only in-frame clones and lacks some. This sample has tens of thousands of clones, with about 85% found just once. Source: CD4+ or CD8+ T cells sorted from blood, taken in a trial of the OX40 agonist ivuxolimab. The source of these receptors is an adult with an advanced solid tumor such as melanoma, head and neck, liver or kidney cancer.

This chain uses TRBV4-3 with TRBJ2-1; 7 nucleotides align to TRBD2. Per germline, CDR1 LGHNA and CDR2 YSLEER. V shed 4 bases, J shed 13 bases, and the junction held 13 bases outside the gene matches. The CDR3 is 14 amino acids. The CDR3: CASSPHVAGEVQFF. CDR3 sequence (DNA): TGCGCCAGCAGCCCTCACGTTGCGGGGGAGGTTCAGTTCTTC.

The rearrangement links TRBV12-5 to TRBJ2-1, with 13 bases lining up with TRBD2. The CDR3 extends over 22 amino acids. The J segment lost 2 bases and the V segment lost 6 bases, leaving 22 bases of the junction unmatched. The V gene's germline CDR1 is LGHNT and CDR2 FRNRAP. The CDR3: CASGSTVPGLAGFHDTYNEQFF. CDR3 bases: TGTGCTAGTGGGTCGACCGTTCCGGGACTAGCGGGGTTCCACGATACCTACAATGAGCAGTTCTTC. The full variable domain, with the rest looked up from reference TRBV12-5 and TRBJ2-1, is DARVTQTPRHKVTEMGQEVTMRCQPILGHNTVFWYRQTMMQGLELLAYFRNRAPLDDSGMPKDRFSAEMPDATLATLKIQPSEPRDSAVYFCASGSTVPGLAGFHDTYNEQFFGPGTRLTVL.

The gene calls are TRBV6-1 and TRBJ2-4, with 7 bases fitting TRBD1. J gave up 0 bases and V 6 bases, and 11 bases lay outside the gene matches. The V gene's germline CDR1 is MNHNS and CDR2 SASEGT. The CDR3 consists of 17 residues. As DNA, the CDR3 is TGTGCCAGCAGCGAAATGGGGACAGCCGTAGCCAAAAACATTCAGTACTTC. This codes for CASSEMGTAVAKNIQYF.

V and J are TRBV6-6 and TRBJ2-1; TRBD2 matches at 11 bases. The CDR3 totals 15 residues. V trimming: 3 bases; J trimming: 7 bases; junction bases outside the gene matches: 5. The germline gives CDR1 MNHNY, CDR2 SVGAGI (reference sequence). CDR3 sequence reads: CASSYGSGGANEQFF. CDR3 nucleotides: TGTGCCAGCAGTTATGGTAGCGGGGGGGCGAATGAGCAGTTCTTC.

The chain carries TRBV15 and TRBJ2-5; maybe TRBD2 (6 bases). The V gene lost 8 bases and the J gene lost 5 bases, with 9 bases spanning the gap. Germline loops: CDR1 LNHNV, CDR2 YYDKDF (reference sequence). This CDR3 is built from 11 residues. The CDR3 bases are TGTGCCACCTCCGGGGGTGAGACCCAGTACTTC. This translates into CATSGGETQYF. Using reference TRBV15 and TRBJ2-5 for the parts outside the CDR3, the full variable domain is DAMVIQNPRYQVTQFGKPVTLSCSQTLNHNVMYWYQQKSSQAPKLLFHYYDKDFNNEADTPDNFQSRRPNTSFCFLDIRSPGLGDTAMYLCATSGGETQYFGPGTRLLVL.

CDR3 amino acids: CANPFGGSTDTQYF. The CDR3 region has the DNA TGCGCCAACCCCTTCGGCGGGAGTACAGATACGCAGTATTTT. The rearrangement links TRBV10-1 to TRBJ2-3; 7 nucleotides match TRBD2. The J segment lost 3 bases and the V segment lost 10 bases, leaving 10 bases of the junction unmatched. Germline CDR1 WNHNN, CDR2 SYGVQD (reference sequence). This CDR3 region has 14 residues.

The sample holds one count of this clone. The chain recombines TRBV5-1 with TRBJ2-3, with 10 bases identical to TRBD2. CDR1 and CDR2 from the germline V gene are SGHRS and YFSETQ. Germline trimming cut 5 bases from V and 3 bases from J; bases unmatched to any gene: 6. This CDR3 has 15 residues. In DNA, the CDR3 is TGCGCCAGCAGTCTTAGCGGGGGGAAAACAGATACGCAGTATTTT. The encoded protein is CASSLSGGKTDTQYF.

V usage is TRBV11-3 and J usage is TRBJ1-1; a weak D match, TRBD1 (5 bases). V was clipped by 2 bases and J by 1 base, with 8 bases between them. Germline V lookup: CDR1 SGHNT, CDR2 YENEEA. The CDR3 has 14 amino acids. The CDR3 DNA follows: TGTGCCAGCAGCTTACAAGGGGAGAACACTGAAGCTTTCTTT. Amino acids: CASSLQGENTEAFF.

V and J are TRBV11-2 and TRBJ2-7; no firm D call. CDR1 and CDR2 from the germline V gene are SGHAT and FQNNGV. Deletions cut 6 bases from V and 0 bases from J, with 12 bases between. The CDR3 is 14 amino acids. CDR3 nucleotide sequence: TGTGCCAGCAGAAAAACTGGATCCTCCTACGAGCAGTACTTC. Residues: CASRKTGSSYEQYF.

This clone was detected only once. V usage is TRBV19 and J usage is TRBJ2-3; weak D call: TRBD2 (6 bases). V was clipped by 9 bases and J by 0 bases, with 16 bases between them. The CDR3 is 15 amino acids. The V gene's germline CDR1 is LNHDA and CDR2 SQIVND (reference sequence). CDR3 loop: CARTLASSSTDTQYF. CDR3 coding DNA: TGTGCCAGAACCCTAGCGAGTTCGAGCACAGATACGCAGTATTTT.

V and J are TRBV7-9 and TRBJ1-5; unclear D gene. V lost 3 bases to trimming and J lost 5 bases, with 8 bases between them. Germline loops: CDR1 SEHNR, CDR2 FQNEAQ (reference sequence). CDR3 length: 13 residues. The CDR3 region is CASSFTSDQPQHF. The CDR3 DNA sequence: TGTGCCAGCAGCTTCACATCGGATCAGCCCCAGCATTTT.

This chain connects TRBV15 to TRBJ1-2; TRBD1 matches 7 bases. The junction had 4 bases not matched to a gene; V was cut back by 2 bases and J by 4 bases. The CDR3 length is 14 residues. Germline V gives CDR1 LNHNV, CDR2 YYDKDF (reference sequence). The CDR3 sequence is CATSRPRGTYGYTF. CDR3 DNA sequence: TGTGCCACCAGCAGACCCAGGGGGACCTATGGCTACACCTTC.

The chain links TRBV11-1 to TRBJ1-1; D is unclear. With 3 bases removed from V and 0 bases from J, the gap between germline ends came to 8 bases. The germline CDR1 and CDR2 sequences are SGHAT and FQDESV (reference sequence). The CDR3 runs 14 residues. The CDR3 sequence: CASSLDGLNTEAFF. The CDR3 nucleotides are TGTGCCAGCAGCTTGGACGGGCTGAACACTGAAGCTTTCTTT.

The V gene is TRBV5-1, the J gene TRBJ2-6; D remains unclear. V lost 1 base and J lost 3, with 2 bases in between. The CDR3 totals 13 residues. Germline V gene data show CDR1 as SGHRS and CDR2 as YFSETQ. The chain's CDR3 is CASSLSGANVLTF. In nucleotides, the CDR3 is TGCGCCAGCAGCTTGAGTGGGGCCAACGTCCTGACTTTC.

J is TRBJ2-7 and V is TRBV4-2; the match to TRBD2 covers 7 bases. The CDR3 contains 14 residues. Germline V CDR1 and CDR2: LGHNA, YNFKEQ. Losses at the gene ends were 2 bases for V and 5 bases for J; bases not matched to a gene: 6. The CDR3 nucleotides read TGTGCCAGCAGCCAACTAGACGGGACTAACGAGCAGTACTTC. As protein: CASSQLDGTNEQYF.

The chain couples TRBV5-4 to TRBJ2-6; 13 nucleotides agree with TRBD2. This CDR3 spans 18 amino acids. The ends lost 3 bases at V and 0 bases at J; junction bases unmatched: 3. The V gene's germline CDR1 is SGHNT and CDR2 YYREEE (reference sequence). CDR3 amino acids: CASSSGTSGNSGANVLTF. The CDR3 nucleotides are TGTGCCAGCAGCTCAGGGACTAGCGGGAACTCTGGGGCCAACGTCCTGACTTTC.

This sequence joins TRBV6-5 and TRBJ2-7; TRBD2 matches 7 bases. Unmatched junction bases numbered 6, after V lost 0 bases and J lost 4 bases. There are 15 residues in the CDR3. The germline CDR1 and CDR2 sequences are MNHEY and SVGAGI. CDR3 in DNA: TGTGCCAGCAGTTACTCGGGGGGGGAAGGTTACGAGCAGTACTTC. Its protein product is CASSYSGGEGYEQYF.

The V call is TRBV7-6, the J call TRBJ2-2; 11 nucleotides line up with TRBD2. This CDR3 comprises 16 residues. Germline V gives CDR1 SGHVS, CDR2 FNYEAQ. Trimming took 5 bases from V and 2 from J; bases not matched to a gene: 4. CDR3: CASSPSGGLNTGELFF. Written as DNA, the CDR3 is TGTGCCAGCAGCCCTAGCGGGGGGCTTAACACCGGGGAGCTGTTTTTT.

The V gene is TRBV7-3, the J gene TRBJ2-5; 12 positions match TRBD2. This CDR3 has 15 amino acids. V lost 5 bases and J lost 5; bases outside the gene matches: 6. Germline CDR1 reads SGHTA; CDR2 reads FQGTGA. DNA of the CDR3: TGTGCCAGCAGCCCGGGACTAGCGGGTCTGGAGACCCAGTACTTC. Translation gives CASSPGLAGLETQYF. Combining the CDR3 with reference TRBV7-3 and TRBJ2-5 gives the whole variable domain GAGVSQTPSNKVTEKGKYVELRCDPISGHTALYWYRQSLGQGPEFLIYFQGTGAADDSGLPNDRFFAVRPEGSVSTLKIQRTERGDSAVYLCASSPGLAGLETQYFGPGTRLLVL.

The chain uses TRBV30 and TRBJ2-1; 15 nucleotides agree with TRBD2. The CDR3 extends over 17 amino acids. V trimming: 2 bases; J trimming: 7 bases; junction bases outside the gene matches: 9. CDR1 and CDR2 (germline): GTSNPN, SVGIG (reference sequence). The CDR3, as DNA: TGTGCCTGGAGTCTCGGACTAGCGGGAGGGCCGGGGAATGAGCAGTTCTTC. This encodes CAWSLGLAGGPGNEQFF.